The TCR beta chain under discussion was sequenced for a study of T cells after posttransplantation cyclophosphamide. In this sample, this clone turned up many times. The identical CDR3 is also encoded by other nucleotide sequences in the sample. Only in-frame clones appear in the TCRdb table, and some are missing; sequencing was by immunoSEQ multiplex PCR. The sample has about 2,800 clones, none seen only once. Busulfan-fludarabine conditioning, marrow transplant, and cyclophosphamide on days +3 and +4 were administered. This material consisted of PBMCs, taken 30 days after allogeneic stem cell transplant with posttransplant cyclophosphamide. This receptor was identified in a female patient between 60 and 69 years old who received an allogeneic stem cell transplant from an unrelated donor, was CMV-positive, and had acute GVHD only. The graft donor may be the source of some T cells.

The CDR3 coding sequence is TGTGCCAGCAGCTTAGGCAGGGGGCGCGGACAGCCCCAGCATTTT. The encoded protein is CASSLGRGRGQPQHF. The chain employs TRBV13 and TRBJ1-5; 8 bases align to TRBD1. The germline V gene encodes CDR1 PRHDT and CDR2 FYEKMQ (reference sequence). The trim removed 0 bases at V and 7 bases at J, leaving 5 bases unmatched. This CDR3 region has 15 residues.